Reported below is one T cell receptor (beta chain). This clone's antigen is unknown. Base qualities are not provided; no much larger clone lies one nucleotide away. Spanning cysteine to phenylalanine, the CDR3 consists of 14 amino acids. This entry keeps only the CDR3 DNA: 42 bases, framed from base 1. The CDR1 and CDR2 encoded by the germline V gene are LGHNA and YNFKEQ. The junction shows trimming of 5 bases on V and 9 bases on J, plus 14 bases between the germline ends. The library was obtained by the immunoSEQ multiplex PCR assay. TCRdb obtained this table from immuneACCESS and retained in-frame rearrangements with V and J assigned. These tables miss some clones; where compared with another copy, unresolved V genes account for less than half of the shortfall, and the remainder is unexplained. This sample holds tens of thousands of clones; about 93% were observed only once. 0.27% of the sample comes from the top ten.

This entry is derived from a study of technical replicates of blood from a handful of donors (dated by TCRdb to about 2017). The sample taken for sequencing was T cells isolated from PBMCs. Rearrangement joined TRBV4-2 to TRBJ1-6; a tentative D match to TRBD1 spans 5 bases. The TCR was taken from a human donor in good health. Here the CDR3 is given as CASSLTGTGSPLHF. The DNA sequence is as follows: TGTGCCAGCAGCTTGACCGGGACTGGTTCACCCCTCCACTTT.